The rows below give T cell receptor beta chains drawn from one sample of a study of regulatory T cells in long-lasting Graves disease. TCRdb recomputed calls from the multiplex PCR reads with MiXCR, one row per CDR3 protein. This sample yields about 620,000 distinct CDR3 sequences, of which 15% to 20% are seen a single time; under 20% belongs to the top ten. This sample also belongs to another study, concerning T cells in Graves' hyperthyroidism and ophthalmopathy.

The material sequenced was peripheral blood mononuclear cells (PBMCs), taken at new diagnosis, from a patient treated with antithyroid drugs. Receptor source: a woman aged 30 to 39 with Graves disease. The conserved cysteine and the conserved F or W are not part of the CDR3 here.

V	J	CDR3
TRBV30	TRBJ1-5	AWSVTGGFGQPQH
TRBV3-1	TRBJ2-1	ASSHGALNEQF
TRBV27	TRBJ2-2	ASSTLGPTGTGELF
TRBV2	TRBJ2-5	AGGLVETQY
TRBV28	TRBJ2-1	ASSTRNNEQF
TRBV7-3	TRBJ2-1	ASSPPSGREQF
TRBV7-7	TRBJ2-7	ASSLGPTAGKYEQY
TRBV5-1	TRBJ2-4	ASSLQGLGKNIQY
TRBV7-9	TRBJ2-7	ASSLVAAIPSYEQY
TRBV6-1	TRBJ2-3	ASTQRPDKPYTQY
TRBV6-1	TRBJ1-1	ASRGGTEAF
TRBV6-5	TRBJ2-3	ASSYRVADTQY
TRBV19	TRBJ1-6	ASRRQGANNSPLH
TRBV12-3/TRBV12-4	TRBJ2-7	ASSSPVLYEQY
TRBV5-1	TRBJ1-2	ASSRTSTGDYGYT
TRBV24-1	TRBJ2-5	ATSDSQSGLQGTQY
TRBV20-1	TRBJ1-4	SATPGTPEKLF
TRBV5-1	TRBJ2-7	ASSGPGAYEQY
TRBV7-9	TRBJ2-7	ASSYRDKSYEQY
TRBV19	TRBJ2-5	ASNEGRGSGETQY
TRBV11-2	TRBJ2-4	ASSLQGQGWNIQY
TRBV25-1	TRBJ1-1	ASRQTGWNTEAF
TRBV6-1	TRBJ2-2	ASQDGWNTGELF
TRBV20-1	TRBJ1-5	SAREGLLTGLDQPQH
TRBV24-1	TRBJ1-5	ATSDPNRPNQPQH
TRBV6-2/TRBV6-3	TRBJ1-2	ASISSDYYGYT
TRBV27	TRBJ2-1	ASSQLAGGPYEQF
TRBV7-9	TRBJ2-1	ASSRRGMRDEQF
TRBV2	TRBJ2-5	ASKRESTQY
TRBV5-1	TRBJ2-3	ASSSPTGRLLTDTQY
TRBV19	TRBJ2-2	ASSITDRGFYRELF
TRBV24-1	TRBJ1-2	ATSDFALNYGYT
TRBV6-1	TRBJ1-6	ASSVGLLNSPLH
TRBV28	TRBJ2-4	ASRGQGQGNIQY
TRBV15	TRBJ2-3	ATSRHTDTQY
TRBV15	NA	ATSRDTGETQY
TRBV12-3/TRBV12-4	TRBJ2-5	ASSLAQGGEGLETQY
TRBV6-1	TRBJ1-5	ASSESGFQPQH
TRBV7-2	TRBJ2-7	ASSSGGSEQY
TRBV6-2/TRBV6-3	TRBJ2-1	ASRPPAGSYNEQF
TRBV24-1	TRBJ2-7	ATSDTSYEQY
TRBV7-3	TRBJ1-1	ASSFRMSNTEAF
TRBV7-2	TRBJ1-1	ASSPRSRGRGTEAF